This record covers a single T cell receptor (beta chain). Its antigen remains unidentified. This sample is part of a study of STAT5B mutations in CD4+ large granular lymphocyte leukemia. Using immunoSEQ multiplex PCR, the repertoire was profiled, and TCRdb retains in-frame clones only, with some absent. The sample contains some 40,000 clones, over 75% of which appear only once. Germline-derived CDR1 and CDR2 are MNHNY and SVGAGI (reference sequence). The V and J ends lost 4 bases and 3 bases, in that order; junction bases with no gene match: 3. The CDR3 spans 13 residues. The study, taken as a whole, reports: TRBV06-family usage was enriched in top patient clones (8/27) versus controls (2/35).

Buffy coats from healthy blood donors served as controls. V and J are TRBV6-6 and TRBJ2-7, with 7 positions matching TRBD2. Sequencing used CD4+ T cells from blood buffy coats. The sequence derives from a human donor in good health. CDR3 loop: CASSFGGGYEQYF. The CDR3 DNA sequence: TGTGCCAGCAGTTTCGGCGGGGGCTACGAGCAGTACTTC.